These 23 T cell receptor beta chains came from one sample sequenced in a study of blood T cell repertoires in COVID-19 (dated by TCRdb to about 2020). Preparation of the library involved the immunoSEQ multiplex PCR assay. Entries here come from immuneACCESS through TCRdb and include only in-frame sequences with V and J called. Some clones fail to appear in such tables; in the studies checked, an unresolved V gene covers under half of the shortfall, and the cause of the remainder is unknown. This sample is represented by about 110,000 clones; approximately 84% of them were singletons. The leading ten clones occupy roughly 1.4% of the sample. Sequencing was performed on peripheral blood. These receptors all stem from a middle-aged man with acute or convalescent COVID-19.

The J gene is TRBJ2-1, the V gene TRBV18, with TRBD2 identical over 8 bases. The CDR3 runs 14 residues. With 8 bases clipped from V and 2 bases from J, the junction kept 5 bases outside the gene matches. Germline V gives CDR1 KGHSH, CDR2 LQKENI. This chain's CDR3 is CASASGGPYNEQFF. CDR3 coding DNA: TGTGCCAGCGCAAGCGGGGGACCCTACAATGAGCAGTTCTTC.

The chain employs TRBV4-3 and TRBJ2-3; 11 nucleotides align to TRBD2. This CDR3 has 16 amino acids. The germline gives CDR1 LGHNA, CDR2 YSLEER. With 1 base clipped from V and 3 bases from J, the junction kept 3 bases outside the gene matches. The CDR3 DNA sequence: TGCGCCAGCAGCCAAGGTGTAGCGGGAGGGACAGATACGCAGTATTTT. Translating gives CASSQGVAGGTDTQYF.

The J gene is TRBJ1-5, the V gene TRBV6-6; 7 bases agree with TRBD1. After removal of 7 bases from V and 2 bases from J, the junction contained 8 bases not matched to a gene. CDR1 and CDR2 (germline): MNHNY, SVGAGI (reference sequence). This CDR3 contains 15 residues. The CDR3 is CASTPTGYGNQPQHF. CDR3 DNA sequence: TGTGCCAGCACCCCGACAGGGTATGGCAATCAGCCCCAGCATTTT.

The chain uses TRBV7-8 and TRBJ2-1, with 8 nucleotides matching TRBD2. V was clipped by 5 bases and J by 1 base; unmatched bases: 4. The length of the CDR3 is 15 residues. The germline V gene encodes CDR1 SGHVS and CDR2 FQNEAQ. For the CDR3, the DNA is TGTGCCAGCAGCCCCAGCGGGAGATCCTACAATGAGCAGTTCTTC. This translates into CASSPSGRSYNEQFF. Combining the CDR3 with reference TRBV7-8 and TRBJ2-1 gives the whole variable domain GAGVSQSPRYKVAKRGQDVALRCDPISGHVSLFWYQQALGQGPEFLTYFQNEAQLDKSGLPSDRFFAERPEGSVSTLKIQRTQQEDSAVYLCASSPSGRSYNEQFFGPGTRLTVL.

The chain joins TRBV28 to TRBJ1-3; D is unclear. The CDR3 is 13 residues long. CDR1 MDHEN and CDR2 SYDVKM come from the germline V gene. The V gene lost 5 bases and the J gene lost 6 bases, with 11 bases spanning the gap. The CDR3 loop reads CASSQSGANTIYF. CDR3 DNA: TGTGCCAGCAGTCAGAGTGGAGCAAACACCATATATTTT.

The count of this clone is one. V and J are TRBV4-1 and TRBJ2-7, with D possibly matching TRBD2 (5 bases). Germline lookup yields CDR1 MGHRA and CDR2 YSYEKL. The V end was cut by 0 bases, the J end by 2 bases, with 8 bases between. The CDR3 spans 14 residues. The CDR3 nucleotides are TGCGCCAGCAGCCAAGAGAGGGATACCTACGAGCAGTACTTC. Amino acid sequence: CASSQERDTYEQYF.

The rearrangement joins TRBV5-6 to TRBJ1-6, with 10 bases identical to TRBD1. This CDR3 is built from 15 residues. Trimming at V came to 5 bases and at J to 9 bases, leaving 8 bases not matched to a gene. Germline V lookup: CDR1 SGHDT, CDR2 YYEEEE. The CDR3 loop is CASSTWDRGGSPLHF. DNA for the CDR3: TGTGCCAGCAGTACGTGGGACAGGGGTGGTTCACCCCTCCACTTT.

J is TRBJ1-2 and V is TRBV18, with TRBD1 matching 9 bases. The CDR3 length is 15 residues. Germline assignment: CDR1 KGHSH and CDR2 LQKENI. V shed 2 bases, J shed 5 bases, and the junction held 6 bases outside the gene matches. The CDR3 DNA sequence: TGTGCCAGCTCACCAGACACAGGGGGCGCGTATGGCTACACCTTC. This codes for CASSPDTGGAYGYTF.

The chain uses TRBV5-1 and TRBJ2-1; 8 bases align to TRBD1. The length of the CDR3 is 14 residues. V dropped 4 bases and J dropped 12; count of bases not matched to a gene: 12. The germline V gene has CDR1 SGHRS and CDR2 YFSETQ. The CDR3 region is CASSQTGAPFRQFF. As DNA, the CDR3 is TGCGCCAGCAGCCAGACAGGGGCCCCCTTTAGGCAGTTCTTC. Combining the CDR3 with reference TRBV5-1 and TRBJ2-1 gives the whole variable domain KAGVTQTPRYLIKTRGQQVTLSCSPISGHRSVSWYQQTPGQGLQFLFEYFSETQRNKGNFPGRFSGRQFSNSRSEMNVSTLELGDSALYLCASSQTGAPFRQFFGPGTRLTVL.

J is TRBJ2-1 and V is TRBV4-1; D ambiguous. The CDR3 covers 15 residues. Trimming shortened V by 8 bases and J by 0 bases, and 14 bases separated the two germline ends. Germline V gene data show CDR1 as MGHRA and CDR2 as YSYEKL. CDR3 DNA sequence: TGCGCCAGCGGTCGAGGTGGCCTCTCCTACAATGAGCAGTTCTTC. Protein product: CASGRGGLSYNEQFF.

This chain uses TRBV29-1 with TRBJ2-3; 8 nucleotides match TRBD1. The CDR3 covers 13 residues. V shed 7 bases and J 7 bases; nucleotides not matched to a gene: 10. Germline V gives CDR1 SQVTM, CDR2 ANQGSEA. The CDR3 coding sequence is TGCAGCGCTGTCGACAGGGGACGAAATACGCAGTATTTT. Protein sequence: CSAVDRGRNTQYF.

This clone has just a few counts. The rearrangement uses TRBV19 and TRBJ2-5, with TRBD2 matching over 11 bases. The V segment lost 7 bases and the J segment 6 bases; nucleotides outside the gene matches: 4. The CDR3 is 13 amino acids. Germline-derived CDR1 and CDR2 are LNHDA and SQIVND (reference sequence). The CDR3 protein is CASTPSGGQTQYF. The CDR3 nucleotides are TGTGCCAGTACCCCTAGCGGGGGGCAGACCCAGTACTTC.

This clone appeared once. The chain couples TRBV27 to TRBJ2-7; 12 nucleotides line up with TRBD2. Trimming cost V 8 bases and J 6 bases; bases outside gene matches: 11. Per the germline V gene, CDR1 is MNHEY and CDR2 is SMNVEV (reference sequence). This CDR3 is built from 15 residues. The CDR3 loop is CASGNLAGGPREQYF. The CDR3, as DNA: TGTGCCAGCGGGAATCTAGCGGGAGGGCCACGCGAGCAGTACTTC.

J is TRBJ2-1 and V is TRBV6-5, with D possibly TRBD2 on 6 matching bases. Germline loops: CDR1 MNHEY, CDR2 SVGAGI. CDR3 length equals 13 residues. The V and J ends lost 9 bases and 7 bases respectively, with 16 bases between them. This chain's CDR3 is CASGLADSNEQFF. The CDR3 nucleotides are TGTGCCAGTGGGTTAGCGGACTCTAATGAGCAGTTCTTC.

The V call is TRBV12-3 or TRBV12-4, the J call TRBJ2-1; D possibly corresponds to TRBD2 (5 bases). CDR3 size: 11 residues. The germline V and J ends were trimmed by 8 bases and 8 bases, with 10 bases remaining between them. The chain's CDR3 is CASGEGYEQFF. CDR3 sequence (DNA): TGTGCCAGCGGCGAGGGCTATGAGCAGTTCTTC.

To note about this clone: The junction departs from the called germline gene at one end, perhaps through a read error. The rearrangement links TRBV7-7 to TRBJ2-7, with D maybe TRBD2 (5 bases). The CDR3 covers 15 residues. Per germline, CDR1 SSHAT and CDR2 FNYEAQ (reference sequence). In nucleotides, the CDR3 is TGTGCTAGCAGCCCGATGCGGGCCCTCTCCTACGAGCAGTACTTC. This encodes CASSPMRALSYEQYF.

V and J are TRBV19 and TRBJ2-6; tentatively, D is TRBD2 (6 bases). Trimming left V 1 base short and J 0 bases short, with 13 bases between. Germline lookup yields CDR1 LNHDA and CDR2 SQIVND (reference sequence). The CDR3 runs to 18 residues. The chain's CDR3 is CASSIGGRGVSGANVLTF. CDR3 bases: TGTGCCAGTAGTATAGGAGGGCGCGGGGTCTCTGGGGCCAACGTCCTGACTTTC.

This chain joins TRBV5-4 and TRBJ2-1; possible D gene TRBD1, 6 bases. V lost 3 bases and J 1 base, leaving 17 bases between the germline ends. CDR1 and CDR2 (germline): SGHNT, YYREEE (reference sequence). The CDR3 has 17 amino acids. CDR3 sequence (DNA): TGTGCCAGCAGCTCGATCCCCGGGACAAAATCCTACAATGAGCAGTTCTTC. It yields the protein CASSSIPGTKSYNEQFF. The whole variable domain, remainder taken from reference TRBV5-4 and TRBJ2-1, is ETGVTQSPTHLIKTRGQQVTLRCSSQSGHNTVSWYQQALGQGPQFIFQYYREEENGRGNFPPRFSGLQFPNYSSELNVNALELDDSALYLCASSSIPGTKSYNEQFFGPGTRLTVL.

J is TRBJ1-1 and V is TRBV6-5; D is uncertain. The CDR3 runs to 14 residues. The germline V and J ends were trimmed by 4 bases and 1 base, with 10 bases remaining between them. The germline gives CDR1 MNHEY, CDR2 SVGAGI. The chain's CDR3 is CASSSLRGNTEAFF. CDR3 DNA sequence: TGTGCCAGCAGTTCCCTAAGAGGGAACACTGAAGCTTTCTTT.

V and J are TRBV6-5 and TRBJ2-5; 7 nucleotides agree with TRBD2. V trimming: 1 base; J trimming: 4 bases; junction bases outside the gene matches: 3. The germline CDR1 and CDR2 sequences are MNHEY and SVGAGI. The CDR3 covers 14 residues. Written as DNA, the CDR3 is TGTGCCAGCAGTTACTTAGCGGGCGGAGAGACCCAGTACTTC. Amino acids: CASSYLAGGETQYF.

This clone was counted once. J is TRBJ2-3 and V is TRBV4-1; TRBD1 matches at 8 bases. V shed 2 bases, J shed 1 base, and the junction held 17 bases outside the gene matches. The CDR3 has 20 residues. Germline-derived CDR1 and CDR2 are MGHRA and YSYEKL. Here the CDR3 reads CASSQRLVQGELRGTDTQYF. DNA for the CDR3: TGCGCCAGCAGCCAAAGGCTGGTACAGGGGGAGTTGAGGGGCACAGATACGCAGTATTTT.

The rearrangement joins TRBV24-1 to TRBJ1-5; no definite D call. Per germline, CDR1 KGHDR and CDR2 SFDVKD. The germline V and J ends were trimmed by 0 bases and 4 bases, with 12 bases remaining between them. The CDR3 consists of 16 residues. CDR3 residues: CATSDLQPTLNQPQHF. CDR3 nucleotide sequence: TGTGCCACCAGTGATTTGCAACCGACACTTAATCAGCCCCAGCATTTT.

This chain links TRBV28 with TRBJ1-1, with 8 bases that match TRBD1. The germline gives CDR1 MDHEN, CDR2 SYDVKM. V dropped 7 bases and J dropped 1; count of bases not matched to a gene: 2. The CDR3 length is 13 residues. DNA for the CDR3: TGTGCCAGCACAGGGACAGGGAACACTGAAGCTTTCTTT. Protein: CASTGTGNTEAFF.